This T cell receptor (beta chain) was obtained from a study of T cell responses to AZD1222 COVID-19 vaccine. Findings of the study overall: Recipients of two AZD1222 doses showed rising Spike-specific TCR breadth and depth. Mostly white British, mostly female donors; authors suggested clonal diversity may be underestimated.

As regards this clone: As yet, its antigen is unknown.

Investigators merged groups given second doses at roughly 4 or roughly 12 weeks. Using immunoSEQ multiplex PCR, the repertoire was profiled, and TCRdb retains in-frame clones only, with some absent. Of 110,000 to 150,000 clones in the sample, approximately 90% were seen once. This CDR3 has 16 amino acids. Trimming cost V 4 bases and J 3 bases, with 13 bases left between them. Germline lookup yields CDR1 SGHDN and CDR2 FVKESK. This receptor was taken from an adult who received the AZD1222 COVID-19 vaccine. The chain uses TRBV14 and TRBJ2-6; the D call may be TRBD1 or TRBD2 (6 bases each). The input for sequencing was peripheral blood, taken 28 days after the second AZD1222 dose. The CDR3 is CASSPRGASGANVLTF. In nucleotides, the CDR3 is TGTGCCAGCAGCCCGAGGGGGGCTAGTGGGGCCAACGTCCTGACTTTC.